Below, one T cell receptor (beta chain) is given with its context. The record originates from a study of shared clonotypes between healthy human individuals. The CDR3 sequence is 11 residues long. V gave up 0 bases and J gave up 9 bases, with 4 bases separating them. CDR1 and CDR2 from the germline V gene are SGDLS and YYNGEE. Sequencing used immunoSEQ multiplex PCR; TCRdb keeps in-frame clones, though not all of them. The table includes more than 500,000 clones, roughly 95% detected once. This chain connects TRBV9 to TRBJ2-1; D not certain. The material sequenced was naive CD4+ T cells sorted from blood. The subset: CD45RA+ positively selected. This TCR came from a woman aged 25-40 years in good health. The chain's CDR3 is CASSVEVEQFF. CDR3 DNA sequence: TGTGCCAGCAGCGTAGAGGTTGAGCAGTTCTTC.